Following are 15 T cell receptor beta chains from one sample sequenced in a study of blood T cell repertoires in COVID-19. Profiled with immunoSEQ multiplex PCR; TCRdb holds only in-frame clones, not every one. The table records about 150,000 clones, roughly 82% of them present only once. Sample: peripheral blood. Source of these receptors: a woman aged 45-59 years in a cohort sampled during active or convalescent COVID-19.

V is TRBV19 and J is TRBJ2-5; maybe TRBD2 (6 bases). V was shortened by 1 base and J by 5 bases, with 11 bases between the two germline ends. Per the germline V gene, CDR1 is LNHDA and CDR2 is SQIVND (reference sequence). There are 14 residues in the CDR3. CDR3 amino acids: CASSIGAGWETQYF. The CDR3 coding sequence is TGTGCCAGTAGTATAGGTGCGGGGTGGGAGACCCAGTACTTC.

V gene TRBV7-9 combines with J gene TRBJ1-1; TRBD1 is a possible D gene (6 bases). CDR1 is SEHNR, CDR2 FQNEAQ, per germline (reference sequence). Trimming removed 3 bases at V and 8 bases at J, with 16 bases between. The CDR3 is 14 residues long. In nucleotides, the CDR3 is TGTGCCAGCAGCTTCGCTTGGGGGCTGGCCGAAGCTTTCTTT. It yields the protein CASSFAWGLAEAFF.

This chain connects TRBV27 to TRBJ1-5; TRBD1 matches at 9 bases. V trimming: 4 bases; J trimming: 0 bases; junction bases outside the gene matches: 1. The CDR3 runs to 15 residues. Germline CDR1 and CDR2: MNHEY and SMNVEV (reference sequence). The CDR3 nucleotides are TGTGCCAGCAGTTCGGACAGGGGTAGCAATCAGCCCCAGCATTTT. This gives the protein CASSSDRGSNQPQHF.

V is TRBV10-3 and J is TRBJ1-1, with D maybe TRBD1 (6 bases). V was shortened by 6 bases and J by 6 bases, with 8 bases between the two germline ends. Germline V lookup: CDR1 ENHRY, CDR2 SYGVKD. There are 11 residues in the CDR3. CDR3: CAIRGAAEAFF. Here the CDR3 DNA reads TGTGCCATCAGGGGGGCCGCTGAAGCTTTCTTT.

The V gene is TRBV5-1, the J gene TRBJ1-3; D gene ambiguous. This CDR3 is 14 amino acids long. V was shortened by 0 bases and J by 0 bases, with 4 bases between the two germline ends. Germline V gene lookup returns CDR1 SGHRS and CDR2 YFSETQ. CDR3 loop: CASSLVSSGNTIYF. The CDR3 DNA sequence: TGCGCCAGCAGCTTGGTTAGCTCTGGAAACACCATATATTTT.

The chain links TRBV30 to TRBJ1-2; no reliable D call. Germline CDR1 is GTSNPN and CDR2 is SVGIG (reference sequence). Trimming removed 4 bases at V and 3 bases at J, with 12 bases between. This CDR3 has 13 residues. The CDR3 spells CAWTSSGDYGYTF. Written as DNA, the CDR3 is TGTGCCTGGACCTCTTCGGGAGACTATGGCTACACCTTC.

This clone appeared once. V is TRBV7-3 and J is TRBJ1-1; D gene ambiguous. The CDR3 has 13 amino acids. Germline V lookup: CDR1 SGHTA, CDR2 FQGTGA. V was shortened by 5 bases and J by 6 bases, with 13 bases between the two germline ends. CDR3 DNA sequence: TGTGCCAGCAGCCCAGGCGCCAGCTCTGAAGCTTTCTTT. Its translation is CASSPGASSEAFF. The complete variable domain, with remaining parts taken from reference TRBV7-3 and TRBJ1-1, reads GAGVSQTPSNKVTEKGKYVELRCDPISGHTALYWYRQSLGQGPEFLIYFQGTGAADDSGLPNDRFFAVRPEGSVSTLKIQRTERGDSAVYLCASSPGASSEAFFGQGTRLTVV.

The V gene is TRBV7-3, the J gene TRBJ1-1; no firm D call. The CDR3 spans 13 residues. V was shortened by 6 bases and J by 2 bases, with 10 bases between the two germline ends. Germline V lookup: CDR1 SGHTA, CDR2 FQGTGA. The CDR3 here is CASSPTANTEAFF. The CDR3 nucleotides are TGTGCCAGCAGTCCAACAGCTAACACTGAAGCTTTCTTT. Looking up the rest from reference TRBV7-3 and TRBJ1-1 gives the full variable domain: GAGVSQTPSNKVTEKGKYVELRCDPISGHTALYWYRQSLGQGPEFLIYFQGTGAADDSGLPNDRFFAVRPEGSVSTLKIQRTERGDSAVYLCASSPTANTEAFFGQGTRLTVV.

CDR3 sequence reads: CASSLAGSRDRGIYEQYF. CDR3 bases: TGTGCCAGCAGTTTGGCGGGCAGTCGGGACAGGGGGATTTACGAGCAGTACTTC. The chain is built from TRBV27 and TRBJ2-7; the match to TRBD1 covers 11 bases. CDR1 is MNHEY and CDR2 is SMNVEV in the germline V gene (reference sequence). The CDR3 sequence is 18 residues long. The V segment lost 3 bases and the J segment 4 bases; nucleotides outside the gene matches: 14.

CDR3: CASSQLLAYNEQFF. In DNA form, the CDR3 reads TGTGCCAGCAGCCAATTGCTAGCCTACAATGAGCAGTTCTTC. This chain joins TRBV14 and TRBJ2-1; D gene ambiguous. CDR1 and CDR2 from the germline V gene are SGHDN and FVKESK. The CDR3 length is 14 residues. V was clipped by 2 bases and J by 2 bases, with 7 bases between them. Filled out from reference TRBV14 and TRBJ2-1, the complete variable domain reads EAGVTQFPSHSVIEKGQTVTLRCDPISGHDNLYWYRRVMGKEIKFLLHFVKESKQDESGMPNNRFLAERTGGTYSTLKVQPAELEDSGVYFCASSQLLAYNEQFFGPGTRLTVL.

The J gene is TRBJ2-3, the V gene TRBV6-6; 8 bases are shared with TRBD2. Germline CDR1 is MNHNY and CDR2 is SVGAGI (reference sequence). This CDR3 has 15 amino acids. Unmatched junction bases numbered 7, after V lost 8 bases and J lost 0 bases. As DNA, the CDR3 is TGTGCCAGCGGGGGGATAGCGGGGAGCACAGATACGCAGTATTTT. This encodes CASGGIAGSTDTQYF.

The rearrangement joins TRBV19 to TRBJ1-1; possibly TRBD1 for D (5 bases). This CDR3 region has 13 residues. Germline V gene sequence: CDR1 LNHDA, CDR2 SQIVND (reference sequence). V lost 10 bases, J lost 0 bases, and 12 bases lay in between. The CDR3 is CATEKQVNTEAFF. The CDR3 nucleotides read TGTGCCACCGAAAAACAGGTGAACACTGAAGCTTTCTTT.

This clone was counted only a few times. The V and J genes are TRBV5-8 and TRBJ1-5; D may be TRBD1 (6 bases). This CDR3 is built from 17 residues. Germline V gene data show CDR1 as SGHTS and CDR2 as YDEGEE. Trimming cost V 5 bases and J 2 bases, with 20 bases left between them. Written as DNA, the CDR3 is TGTGCCAGCAGTTACCGATTACAGGGAAGCGGCAATCAGCCCCAGCATTTT. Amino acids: CASSYRLQGSGNQPQHF.

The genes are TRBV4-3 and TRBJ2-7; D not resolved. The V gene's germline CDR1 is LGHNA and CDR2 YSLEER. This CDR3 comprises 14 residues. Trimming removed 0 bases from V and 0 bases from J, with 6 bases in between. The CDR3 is CASSQDQNSYEQYF. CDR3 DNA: TGCGCCAGCAGCCAAGACCAGAACTCCTACGAGCAGTACTTC.

In nucleotides, the CDR3 is TGTGCCACCAGCAGAGATGGAGCGACCGGGACAGGGGTCCACGAGCAGTACTTC. Its translation is CATSRDGATGTGVHEQYF. This chain uses TRBV15 with TRBJ2-7, with 10 bases aligning to TRBD1. Germline lookup yields CDR1 LNHNV and CDR2 YYDKDF (reference sequence). The CDR3 spans 18 residues. J was trimmed by 5 bases and V by 0 bases; bases with no gene match: 13.